Listed below are T cell receptor beta chains from one sample, sequenced in a study of blood T cell repertoires in COVID-19. The repertoire was sequenced with immunoSEQ multiplex PCR; TCRdb's copy has only in-frame clones and lacks some. The repertoire consists of approximately 350,000 clones, with 89% occurring once and the leading ten covering 1.2%. Sequenced: peripheral blood. These receptor sequences come from a middle-aged man with acute or convalescent COVID-19. Each CDR3 is given with its conserved first and last residue. The D gene is left open where the match is weak. Size tells how often a clone was seen (once, few, many) or the class of an expanded clone, and some rows leave it out.

D gene,V gene,CDR3 length,J gene,clone size,CDR3 DNA,CDR3 protein
TRBD1,TRBV7-3,14,TRBJ2-2,.,TGTGCCAGCAGACCGACAGGGGGCGGCGGGGAGCTGTTTTTT,CASRPTGGGGELFF
TRBD1,TRBV29-1,13,TRBJ1-5,.,TGCAGCGTTGTGACAGGGGGCAATCAGCCCCAGCATTTT,CSVVTGGNQPQHF
TRBD2,TRBV19,15,TRBJ2-1,.,TGTGCCAGTAGTATACCCCGGACTAGTAAGAATGAGCAGTTCTTC,CASSIPRTSKNEQFF
TRBD2,TRBV11-1,15,TRBJ2-1,.,TGTGCCAGCAGCACTATCGGACTAGCGCTCAATGAGCAGTTCTTC,CASSTIGLALNEQFF
.,TRBV19,16,TRBJ1-4,.,TGTGCCAGTAGTGGAGGACAGACGGCAACTAATGAAAAACTGTTTTTT,CASSGGQTATNEKLFF
.,TRBV5-1,12,TRBJ2-3,once,TGCGCCAGCTTTAATTTAGCAGATACGCAGTATTTT,CASFNLADTQYF
.,TRBV30,13,TRBJ1-1,.,TGTGCCTGTAGTTTGGGGCACAATCTGGTAGCTTTCTTT,CACSLGHNLVAFF
.,TRBV7-9,14,TRBJ2-7,.,TGTGCCAGCAGCTTGGAGACTCTCTCCTACGAGCAGTACTTC,CASSLETLSYEQYF
.,TRBV21-1,21,TRBJ1-5,few,TGTGCCACCCTCGAGGCAGGGGGCGCAGTGGCAGCGAAATATAGCAATCAGCCCCAGCATTTT,CATLEAGGAVAAKYSNQPQHF
TRBD1,TRBV7-8,12,TRBJ1-2,.,TGTGCCAGCAGCCAACGGACAGGAGGGTACACCTTC,CASSQRTGGYTF
TRBD2,TRBV10-1,17,TRBJ2-1,.,TGCGCCAGCAGTGACACCGGACTAGCGGGAGATTTCGATGAGCAGTTCTTC,CASSDTGLAGDFDEQFF
.,TRBV9,14,TRBJ2-3,.,TGTGCCAGCAGCGTAGGGGGTAGCGAAGATACGCAGTATTTT,CASSVGGSEDTQYF
TRBD2,TRBV27,18,TRBJ2-7,.,TGTGCCAGCAGTTCCCCCGGGACTAGCGGGAGTATACGGTACGAGCAGTACTTC,CASSSPGTSGSIRYEQYF
.,TRBV6-2/TRBV6-3,12,TRBJ2-7,once,TGTGCCAGCAGTCCCGAGTCCTACGAGCAGTACTTC,CASSPESYEQYF
.,TRBV7-2,15,TRBJ1-2,.,TGTGCCAGCAGCTTAGACTCGTGGCTAGGCTATGGCTACACCTTC,CASSLDSWLGYGYTF
.,TRBV19,15,TRBJ2-1,.,TGTGCCAGTAGTCCCTCCGCGGGCCAGTACAATGAGCAGTTCTTC,CASSPSAGQYNEQFF